This TCR beta chain was recorded in a study of early T cells in non-severe SARS-CoV-2 infection. The wider study: Chains were unpaired, as sequencing was done on bulk RNA from unsorted whole blood. Study-wide findings and caveats: Private and CD4 specificities were missed by VDJdb matching, which favored anti-spike CD8 responses.

The CDR3 spans 14 residues. Deletions cut 6 bases from V and 6 bases from J, with 15 bases between. In germline, CDR1 is MDHEN, CDR2 SYDVKM. This clonotype was seen many times. The target antigen is unknown. The library protocol tagged individual cDNA molecules with unique molecular identifiers. TCRdb independently ran MiXCR on the 5' RACE reads; one entry per CDR3 protein. Among 40,000 to 55,000 distinct CDR3 sequences listed, less than 8.5% were seen once. The clonotype was recovered from an adult who was a healthcare worker with PCR-confirmed SARS-CoV-2 infection or an uninfected control (not recorded which). This chain uses TRBV28 with TRBJ2-4, with D unresolved. Sequenced input: whole blood. The DNA for the CDR3 is TGTGCCAGCAGCCTGGCCTCCCCCCCAAACATTCAGTACTTC. Protein: CASSLASPPNIQYF.